This entry is about one T cell receptor (beta chain). This sample is part of a study of shared clonotypes between healthy human individuals. Germline V gives CDR1 MGHRA, CDR2 YSYEKL. The CDR3 has 16 amino acids. V lost 4 bases and J 8 bases, leaving 21 bases between the germline ends. Using immunoSEQ multiplex PCR, the repertoire was profiled, and TCRdb retains in-frame clones only, with some absent. The profile shows approximately 2.3 million clones, approximately 95% of them singletons. V and J are TRBV4-1 and TRBJ2-1, with a possible D match to TRBD2 (6 bases). The sequence came from a man aged 18 to 30 in good health. Some clones in this sample may be carry-over from other donors' samples. Sequencing was carried out using naive CD4+ T cells from PBMCs. Subset here: CD45RA+ positively selected. CDR3 bases: TGCGCCAGCAGCCCTCCCGGAACTAGCCGGTGGTATGAGCAGTTCTTC. Translated: CASSPPGTSRWYEQFF.